The 30 T cell receptor beta chains presented below share a single source sample, sequenced in a study of shared clonotypes between healthy human individuals. Method: immunoSEQ multiplex PCR; TCRdb's copy keeps in-frame clones and lacks some. Counted here are under 2.5 million clones, around 92% occurring once; the ten biggest clones make up roughly 0.34%. The specimen was naive CD4+ T cells from PBMCs. The subset: CD45RA+ positively selected. Receptor source: a man aged 18 to 35 in good health. Some clones in this sample may be carry-over from other donors' samples.

The chain combines TRBV5-6 with TRBJ1-3; D is unclear. The CDR3 is made up of 14 amino acids. Germline CDR1 and CDR2: SGHDT and YYEEEE. Trimming pared 5 bases from V and 0 bases from J, leaving 9 bases between. The CDR3 DNA reads TGTGCCAGCAGTTGGTATGGCTCTGGAAACACCATATATTTT. Protein product: CASSWYGSGNTIYF.

With respect to this clone: This same CDR3 is encoded by further DNA sequences in the sample. The gene calls are TRBV10-3 and TRBJ1-4; 9 positions match TRBD1. Unmatched junction bases numbered 1, after V lost 6 bases and J lost 5 bases. From germline, CDR1 is ENHRY and CDR2 SYGVKD. The CDR3 consists of 13 residues. CDR3 protein: CAISGQGNEKLFF. CDR3 DNA sequence: TGTGCCATCAGCGGACAGGGGAATGAAAAACTGTTTTTT.

The chain has TRBV5-5 and TRBJ2-7, with 7 bases identical to TRBD2. The CDR3 runs 14 residues. CDR1 and CDR2 from the germline V gene are SGHKS and YYEKEE (reference sequence). Losses at the gene ends were 0 bases for V and 3 bases for J; bases not matched to a gene: 3. The CDR3 sequence: CASSLDSGLYEQYF. The CDR3 region has the DNA TGTGCCAGCAGCTTGGATAGCGGGCTCTACGAGCAGTACTTC.

The chain has TRBV20-1 and TRBJ2-3; D unclear. V was pared by 4 bases and J by 7 bases, with 9 bases between. Germline CDR1 reads DFQATT; CDR2 reads SNEGSKA (reference sequence). There are 11 residues in the CDR3. The CDR3 DNA follows: TGCAGTGCTAAGGCGCCGAATACGCAGTATTTT. This gives the protein CSAKAPNTQYF.

The chain carries TRBV14 and TRBJ2-3; 7 nucleotides align to TRBD2. Germline CDR1 and CDR2: SGHDN and FVKESK. V dropped 0 bases and J dropped 0; count of bases not matched to a gene: 6. CDR3 size: 17 residues. CDR3 sequence reads: CASSQDWASGSTDTQYF. The CDR3 coding sequence is TGTGCCAGCAGCCAAGATTGGGCTAGCGGCAGCACAGATACGCAGTATTTT.

The rearrangement uses TRBV5-4 and TRBJ1-2; no reliable D call. From germline, CDR1 is SGHNT and CDR2 YYREEE (reference sequence). This CDR3 is 15 amino acids long. V was shortened by 3 bases and J by 1 base, with 13 bases between the two germline ends. CDR3 protein: CASSSKLALNYGYTF. CDR3 coding DNA: TGTGCCAGCAGCTCTAAATTAGCCCTTAACTATGGCTACACCTTC.

The chain combines TRBV11-2 with TRBJ2-1, with D possibly matching TRBD2 (5 bases). There are 15 residues in the CDR3. With 1 base removed from V and 3 bases from J, the gap between germline ends came to 10 bases. Germline CDR1 reads SGHAT; CDR2 reads FQNNGV. The CDR3 sequence: CASSLVGAGYNEQFF. CDR3 DNA: TGTGCCAGCAGCTTAGTAGGTGCGGGCTACAATGAGCAGTTCTTC.

In this sample, this clone turned up once. V gene TRBV7-9 combines with J gene TRBJ2-3, with 8 bases aligning to TRBD1. Germline V lookup: CDR1 SEHNR, CDR2 FQNEAQ (reference sequence). This CDR3 comprises 16 residues. After removal of 5 bases from V and 2 bases from J, the junction contained 9 bases not matched to a gene. CDR3 DNA: TGTGCCAGCAGCACCCGGACAGGGCGGCTCACAGATACGCAGTATTTT. This encodes CASSTRTGRLTDTQYF. The full variable domain, in which reference TRBV7-9 and TRBJ2-3 provide the parts outside the CDR3, is DTGVSQNPRHKITKRGQNVTFRCDPISEHNRLYWYRQTLGQGPEFLTYFQNEAQLEKSRLLSDRFSAERPKGSFSTLEIQRTEQGDSAMYLCASSTRTGRLTDTQYFGPGTRLTVL.

V is TRBV6-1 and J is TRBJ2-5; 13 nucleotides agree with TRBD2. Germline V gene lookup returns CDR1 MNHNS and CDR2 SASEGT. The CDR3 length is 16 residues. The V gene end was trimmed by 4 bases and the J gene end by 5 bases; junction bases not matched to a gene: 7. The CDR3 DNA follows: TGTGCCAGCAGTGGACGGGGACTAGCGGGATTTGAGACCCAGTACTTC. Its protein product is CASSGRGLAGFETQYF.

This clone was counted a single time. The chain couples TRBV29-1 to TRBJ2-3; weak D call: TRBD1 (5 bases). CDR1 and CDR2 from the germline V gene are SQVTM and ANQGSEA. The ends were cut back, 7 bases at V and 1 base at J, with 9 bases in the middle. The CDR3 sequence is 12 residues long. CDR3 nucleotides: TGCAGCGCTATGACAGGCACAGATACGCAGTATTTT. It yields the protein CSAMTGTDTQYF.

This chain connects TRBV28 to TRBJ2-7, with 8 bases that match TRBD2. Per germline, CDR1 MDHEN and CDR2 SYDVKM. J lost 3 bases, V lost 3 bases, and 7 bases had no gene match. This CDR3 region has 15 residues. The CDR3 protein is CASSFSREALYEQYF. The CDR3, as DNA: TGTGCCAGCAGTTTTTCGCGGGAGGCACTCTACGAGCAGTACTTC.

This clone occurred a few times. This chain connects TRBV28 to TRBJ1-2; D unresolved. V lost 10 bases and J 5 bases, leaving 14 bases between the germline ends. The CDR3 has 12 residues. The germline gives CDR1 MDHEN, CDR2 SYDVKM. For the CDR3, the DNA is TGTGCCACTTACGGTTTTGGGTATGGCTACACCTTC. The encoded protein is CATYGFGYGYTF.

The chain is built from TRBV5-1 and TRBJ1-5; D not certain. The CDR3 consists of 13 residues. Germline loops: CDR1 SGHRS, CDR2 YFSETQ. Trimming shortened V by 7 bases and J by 3 bases, and 11 bases separated the two germline ends. The CDR3 nucleotides are TGCGCCAGCTGTGCAGGCCCCAATCAGCCCCAGCATTTT. Translated, it gives CASCAGPNQPQHF. Full variable domain (rest looked up from reference TRBV5-1 and TRBJ1-5): KAGVTQTPRYLIKTRGQQVTLSCSPISGHRSVSWYQQTPGQGLQFLFEYFSETQRNKGNFPGRFSGRQFSNSRSEMNVSTLELGDSALYLCASCAGPNQPQHFGDGTRLSIL.

The chain carries TRBV6-1 and TRBJ2-5; 11 bases align to TRBD2. This CDR3 has 15 residues. The V gene's germline CDR1 is MNHNS and CDR2 SASEGT. The V and J ends lost 6 bases and 3 bases, in that order; junction bases with no gene match: 6. Here the CDR3 DNA reads TGTGCCAGCAGGCAGACTAGCGGGGCAAAAGAGACCCAGTACTTC. It is translated as CASRQTSGAKETQYF.

This clone showed up just once. The CDR3 is CASSRGGIYEQYF. DNA of the CDR3: TGTGCCAGTAGTAGAGGCGGGATCTACGAGCAGTACTTC. The V and J genes are TRBV19 and TRBJ2-7, with D possibly being TRBD2 (6 bases). The V end was cut by 4 bases, the J end by 3 bases, with 10 bases between. The CDR3 is 13 amino acids. Germline-derived CDR1 and CDR2 are LNHDA and SQIVND (reference sequence). The variable domain in full, completed from reference TRBV19 and TRBJ2-7, reads DGGITQSPKYLFRKEGQNVTLSCEQNLNHDAMYWYRQDPGQGLRLIYYSQIVNDFQKGDIAEGYSVSREKKESFPLTVTSAQKNPTAFYLCASSRGGIYEQYFGPGTRLTVT.

This clone was recorded once. V gene TRBV30 combines with J gene TRBJ1-2; D is unresolved. CDR1 is GTSNPN and CDR2 is SVGIG in the germline V gene (reference sequence). The CDR3 is 14 amino acids. Trimming cost V 3 bases and J 5 bases, with 16 bases left between them. CDR3 residues: CAWSHPQAVYGYTF. CDR3 coding DNA: TGTGCCTGGAGCCACCCTCAGGCAGTATATGGCTACACCTTC.

The chain has TRBV14 and TRBJ1-6; D possibly corresponds to TRBD1 (6 bases). The CDR3 loop spans 15 amino acids. Germline loops: CDR1 SGHDN, CDR2 FVKESK. Trimming removed 1 base at V and 6 bases at J, with 10 bases between. The CDR3 DNA reads TGTGCCAGCAGCCAAGCTGGACAGCTTAATTCACCCCTCCACTTT. Residues: CASSQAGQLNSPLHF.

CDR3: CASSLSRGPELFF. As DNA, the CDR3 is TGTGCCAGCAGTTTATCTCGGGGACCGGAGCTGTTTTTT. This rearrangement joins TRBV27 to TRBJ2-2, with D perhaps TRBD1 or TRBD2 (5 bases each). Germline V gene lookup returns CDR1 MNHEY and CDR2 SMNVEV (reference sequence). This CDR3 spans 13 amino acids. V lost 0 bases and J lost 10, with 9 bases in between.

The chain recombines TRBV2 with TRBJ1-1; 7 bases agree with TRBD1. The germline gives CDR1 SNHLY, CDR2 FYNNEI. Unmatched junction bases numbered 2, after V lost 6 bases and J lost 1 base. CDR3 length: 13 amino acids. The CDR3 DNA sequence: TGTGCCAGCAGGACAGGGCCGAACACTGAAGCTTTCTTT. This translates into CASRTGPNTEAFF.

The gene calls are TRBV23-1 and TRBJ2-1; the D gene is possibly TRBD2 (5 bases). TRBV23-1 is an open reading frame whose function is uncertain. Trimming took 1 base from V and 8 from J, leaving 15 bases between them. The CDR3 sequence is 15 residues long. The CDR3 nucleotides read TGCGCCAGCAGTCAATTGGTAGCGCCACTCCATGAGCAGTTCTTC. Encoded protein: CASSQLVAPLHEQFF.

CDR3 sequence reads: CASKSRFTGDARPYEQYF. The CDR3 coding sequence is TGTGCCAGTAAGAGTAGATTTACGGGGGACGCTCGCCCCTACGAGCAGTACTTC. This sequence joins TRBV19 and TRBJ2-7; tentative D call: TRBD2 (6 bases). Trimming stripped 7 bases from V and 2 bases from J, with 27 bases between. The CDR3 consists of 18 residues. The V gene's germline CDR1 is LNHDA and CDR2 SQIVND (reference sequence).

The V gene is TRBV6-6, the J gene TRBJ2-3; maybe TRBD1 (6 bases). The CDR3 is 14 residues long. Trimming cost V 8 bases and J 0 bases, with 12 bases left between them. The germline gives CDR1 MNHNY, CDR2 SVGAGI (reference sequence). The CDR3 bases are TGTGCCAGCCGGCGAGGGGGTAGCACAGATACGCAGTATTTT. Its protein is CASRRGGSTDTQYF.

The rearrangement joins TRBV9 to TRBJ1-1, with D maybe TRBD1 (5 bases). Germline values: CDR1 SGDLS, CDR2 YYNGEE. CDR3 length: 15 amino acids. V was cut by 0 bases and J by 0 bases, with 9 bases left in between. CDR3: CASSVGGGVNTEAFF. CDR3 sequence (DNA): TGTGCCAGCAGCGTAGGCGGGGGTGTGAACACTGAAGCTTTCTTT. Filled out from reference TRBV9 and TRBJ1-1, the complete variable domain reads DSGVTQTPKHLITATGQRVTLRCSPRSGDLSVYWYQQSLDQGLQFLIQYYNGEERAKGNILERFSAQQFPDLHSELNLSSLELGDSALYFCASSVGGGVNTEAFFGQGTRLTVV.

The V gene is TRBV5-5, the J gene TRBJ2-7; D gene unclear. Per the germline V gene, CDR1 is SGHKS and CDR2 is YYEKEE (reference sequence). V gave up 2 bases and J gave up 5 bases, with 11 bases separating them. The CDR3 extends over 13 amino acids. In nucleotides, the CDR3 is TGTGCCAGCAGCTTCACCGACTTCAACGAGCAGTACTTC. Amino acid sequence: CASSFTDFNEQYF.

The CDR3 is CSARRLDTQYF. The CDR3, as DNA: TGCAGTGCTAGGAGGTTAGATACGCAGTATTTT. The V gene is TRBV20-1, the J gene TRBJ2-3, with D hard to call. The CDR3 contains 11 residues. Between the trimmed V and J ends, which lost 3 bases and 5 bases, there was a span of 6 bases. Germline values: CDR1 DFQATT, CDR2 SNEGSKA (reference sequence).

On this clone itself: The identical CDR3 is also encoded by other nucleotide sequences in the sample. V is TRBV28 and J is TRBJ1-1; 7 positions agree with TRBD1. Trimming at V came to 4 bases and at J to 4 bases, leaving 3 bases not matched to a gene. CDR3 length equals 13 residues. Germline V gene data show CDR1 as MDHEN and CDR2 as SYDVKM. CDR3 bases: TGTGCCAGCAGTTCACCAGGGGGCACTGAAGCTTTCTTT. Protein product: CASSSPGGTEAFF.

This rearrangement joins TRBV7-2 to TRBJ1-4; the D is unclear. Germline V CDR1 and CDR2: SGHTA, FQGNSA. V lost 4 bases, J lost 8 bases, and 17 bases lay in between. This CDR3 has 15 amino acids. CDR3 sequence: CASSSMGSNREKLFF. In DNA, the CDR3 is TGTGCCAGCAGCTCAATGGGCAGTAATCGGGAAAAACTGTTTTTT.

Regarding this clone: At the DNA level, this CDR3 is encoded by other sequences in the same sample as well. The V call is TRBV29-1, the J call TRBJ2-7; D unresolved. This CDR3 has 12 amino acids. V lost 3 bases and J 1 base, leaving 7 bases between the germline ends. CDR1 and CDR2 from the germline V gene are SQVTM and ANQGSEA. The DNA for the CDR3 is TGCAGCGTTGAGGACGGTTCCTACGAGCAGTACTTC. Amino acids: CSVEDGSYEQYF.

The chain has TRBV6-5 and TRBJ1-1, with D tentatively TRBD1 (6 bases). This CDR3 has 13 amino acids. V was trimmed by 6 bases and J by 5 bases, leaving 13 bases between them. The germline V gene has CDR1 MNHEY and CDR2 SVGAGI. The CDR3 nucleotides are TGTGCCAGCAGATACAGGGTCGAGACTGAAGCTTTCTTT. Translated: CASRYRVETEAFF.

The V call is TRBV7-2, the J call TRBJ1-2, with D unresolved. The CDR3 spans 14 residues. The V gene lost 5 bases and the J gene lost 3 bases, with 13 bases spanning the gap. Looked up from germline, CDR1 is SGHTA and CDR2 is FQGNSA. The CDR3 DNA reads as TGTGCCAGCAGCACGTGGGCCCAGGACTATGGCTACACCTTC. Translated: CASSTWAQDYGYTF. Combining the CDR3 with reference TRBV7-2 and TRBJ1-2 gives the whole variable domain GAGVSQSPSNKVTEKGKDVELRCDPISGHTALYWYRQSLGQGLEFLIYFQGNSAPDKSGLPSDRFSAERTGGSVSTLTIQRTQQEDSAVYLCASSTWAQDYGYTFGSGTRLTVV.